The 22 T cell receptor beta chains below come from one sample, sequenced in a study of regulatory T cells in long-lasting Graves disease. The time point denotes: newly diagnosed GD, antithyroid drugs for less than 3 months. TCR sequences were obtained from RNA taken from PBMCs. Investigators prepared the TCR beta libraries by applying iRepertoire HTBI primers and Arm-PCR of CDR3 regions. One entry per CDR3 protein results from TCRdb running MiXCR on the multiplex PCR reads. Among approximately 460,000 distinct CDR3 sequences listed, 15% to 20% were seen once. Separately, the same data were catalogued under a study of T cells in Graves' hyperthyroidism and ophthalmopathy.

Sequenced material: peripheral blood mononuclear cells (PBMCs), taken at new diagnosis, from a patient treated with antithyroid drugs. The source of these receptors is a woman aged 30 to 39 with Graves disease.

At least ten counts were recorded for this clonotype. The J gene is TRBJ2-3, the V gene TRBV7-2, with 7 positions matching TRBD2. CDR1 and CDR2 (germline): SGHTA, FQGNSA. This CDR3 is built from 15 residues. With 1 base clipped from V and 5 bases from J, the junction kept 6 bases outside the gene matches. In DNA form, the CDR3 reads TGTGCCAGCAGCTTAGGAGGTGGGGGGGGAGATACGCAGTATTTT. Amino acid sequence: CASSLGGGGGDTQYF.

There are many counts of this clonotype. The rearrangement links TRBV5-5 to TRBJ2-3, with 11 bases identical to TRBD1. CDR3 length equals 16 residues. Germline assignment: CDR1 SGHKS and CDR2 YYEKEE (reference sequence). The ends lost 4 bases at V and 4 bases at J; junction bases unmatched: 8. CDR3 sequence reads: CASSLSVGQGADTQYF. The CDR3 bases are TGTGCCAGCAGCCTCTCGGTGGGACAGGGGGCAGATACGCAGTATTTT.

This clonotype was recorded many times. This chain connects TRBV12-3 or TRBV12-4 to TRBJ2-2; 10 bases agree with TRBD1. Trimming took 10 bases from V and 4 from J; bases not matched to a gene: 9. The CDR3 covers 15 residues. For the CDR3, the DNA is TGTGCCACCGCCCGGGACAGGGGTAGCACCGGGGAGCTGTTTTTT. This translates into CATARDRGSTGELFF.

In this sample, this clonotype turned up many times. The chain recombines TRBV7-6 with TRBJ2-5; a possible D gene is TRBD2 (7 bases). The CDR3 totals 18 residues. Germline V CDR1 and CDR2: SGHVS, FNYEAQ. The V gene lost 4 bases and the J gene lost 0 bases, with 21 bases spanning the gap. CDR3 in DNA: TGTGCCAGCAGCTGGGGGGGTCAGGGGCCCCTGTACCAAGAGACCCAGTACTTC. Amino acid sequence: CASSWGGQGPLYQETQYF.

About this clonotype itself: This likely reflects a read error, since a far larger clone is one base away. CDR3 DNA sequence: TGTGCCAGCAGCTTCCGTTACGCGGTCATCGGGAATGAGCAGCTCTTC. Protein product: CASSFRYAVIGNEQLF. The J gene is TRBJ2-1, the V gene TRBV11-2; tentatively, D is TRBD2 (5 bases). CDR1 and CDR2 from the germline V gene are SGHAT and FQNNGV. This CDR3 contains 16 residues. The entire variable domain, with the rest obtained from reference TRBV11-2 and TRBJ2-1, is as follows: EAGVAQSPRYKIIEKRQSVAFWCNPISGHATLYWYQQILGQGPKLLIQFQNNGVVDDSQLPKDRFSAERLKGVDSTLKIQPAKLEDSAVYLCASSFRYAVIGNEQLFGPGTRLTVL.

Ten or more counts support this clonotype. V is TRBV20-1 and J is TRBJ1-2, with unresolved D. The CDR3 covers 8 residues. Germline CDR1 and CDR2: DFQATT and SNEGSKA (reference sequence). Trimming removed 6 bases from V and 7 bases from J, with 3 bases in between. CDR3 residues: CSAAGYTF. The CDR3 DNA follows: TGCAGTGCAGCTGGCTACACCTTC.

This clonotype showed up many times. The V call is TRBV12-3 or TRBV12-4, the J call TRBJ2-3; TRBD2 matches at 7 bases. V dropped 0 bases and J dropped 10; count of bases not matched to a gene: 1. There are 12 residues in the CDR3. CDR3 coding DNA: TGTGCCAGCAGTTTAGCGGGAGGGGCGCAGTATTTT. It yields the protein CASSLAGGAQYF.

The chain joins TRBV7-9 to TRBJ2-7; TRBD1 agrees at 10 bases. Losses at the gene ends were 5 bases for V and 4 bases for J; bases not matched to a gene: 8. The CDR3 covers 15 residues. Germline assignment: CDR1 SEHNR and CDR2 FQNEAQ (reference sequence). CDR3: CASSGTGQGIYEQYF. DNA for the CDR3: TGTGCCAGCAGCGGTACGGGACAGGGGATATACGAGCAGTACTTC.

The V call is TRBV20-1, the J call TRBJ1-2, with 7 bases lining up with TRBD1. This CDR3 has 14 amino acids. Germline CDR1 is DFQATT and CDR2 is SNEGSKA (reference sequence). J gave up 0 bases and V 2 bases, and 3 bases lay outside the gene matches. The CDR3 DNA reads TGCAGTGCTAGAAGGGACAGCTCTAACTATGGCTACACCTTC. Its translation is CSARRDSSNYGYTF.

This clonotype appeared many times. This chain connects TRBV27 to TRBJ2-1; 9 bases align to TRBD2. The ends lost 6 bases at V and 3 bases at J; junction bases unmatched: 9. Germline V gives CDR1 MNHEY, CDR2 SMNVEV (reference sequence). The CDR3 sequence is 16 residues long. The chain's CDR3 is CASSLAGPGGYNEQFF. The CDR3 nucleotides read TGTGCCAGCAGCCTAGCGGGGCCCGGGGGCTACAATGAGCAGTTCTTC.

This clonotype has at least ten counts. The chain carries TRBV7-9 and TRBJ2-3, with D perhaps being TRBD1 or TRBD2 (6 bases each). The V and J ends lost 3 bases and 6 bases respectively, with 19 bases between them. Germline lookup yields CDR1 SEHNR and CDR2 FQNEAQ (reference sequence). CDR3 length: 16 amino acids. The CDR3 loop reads CASSFIDRRAVDTQYF. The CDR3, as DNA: TGTGCCAGCAGCTTCATTGACAGGAGGGCAGTGGATACGCAGTATTTT.

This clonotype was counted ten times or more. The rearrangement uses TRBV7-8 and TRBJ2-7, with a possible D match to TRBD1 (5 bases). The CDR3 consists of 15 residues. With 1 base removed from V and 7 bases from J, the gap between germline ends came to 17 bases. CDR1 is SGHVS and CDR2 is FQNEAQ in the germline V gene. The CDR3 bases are TGTGCCAGCAGCTTAGACAGGAGCCTACGAATGGAGCAGTACTTC. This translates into CASSLDRSLRMEQYF.

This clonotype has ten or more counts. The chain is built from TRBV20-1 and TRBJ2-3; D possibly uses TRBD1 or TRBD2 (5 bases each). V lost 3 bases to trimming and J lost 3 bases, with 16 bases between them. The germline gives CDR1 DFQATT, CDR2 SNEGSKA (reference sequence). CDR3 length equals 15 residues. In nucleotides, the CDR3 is TGCAGTGCTAGCCGGGACCCGGAGGATACAGATACGCAGTATTTT. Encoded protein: CSASRDPEDTDTQYF.

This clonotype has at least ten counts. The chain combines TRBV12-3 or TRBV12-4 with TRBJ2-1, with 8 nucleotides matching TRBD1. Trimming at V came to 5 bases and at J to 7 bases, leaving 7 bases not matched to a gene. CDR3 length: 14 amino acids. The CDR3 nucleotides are TGTGCCAGCAGTCCACGCGACAGGGGAAATGAGCAGTTCTTC. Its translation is CASSPRDRGNEQFF.

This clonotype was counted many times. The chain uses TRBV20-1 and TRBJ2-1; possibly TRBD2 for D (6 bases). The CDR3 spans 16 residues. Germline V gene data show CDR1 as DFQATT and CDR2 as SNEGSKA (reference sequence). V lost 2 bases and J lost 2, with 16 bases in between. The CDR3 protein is CSARSVASATYNEQFF. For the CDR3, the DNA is TGCAGTGCTAGATCCGTCGCTAGCGCGACCTACAATGAGCAGTTCTTC.

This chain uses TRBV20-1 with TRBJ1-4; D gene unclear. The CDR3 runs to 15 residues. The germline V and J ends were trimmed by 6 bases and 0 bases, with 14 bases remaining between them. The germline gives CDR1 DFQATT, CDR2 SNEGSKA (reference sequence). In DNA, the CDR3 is TGCAGTGCACCGGATCTTACGACAACTAATGAAAAACTGTTTTTT. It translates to CSAPDLTTTNEKLFF.

CDR3 residues: CASSWGLAGEAYEQYF. The DNA for the CDR3 is TGTGCCAGCAGTTGGGGACTAGCGGGAGAAGCCTACGAGCAGTACTTC. V is TRBV6-2 or TRBV6-3 and J is TRBJ2-7; 14 bases match TRBD2. From germline, CDR1 is MNHEY and CDR2 SVGEGT. V shed 4 bases and J 2 bases; nucleotides not matched to a gene: 4. The CDR3 sequence is 16 residues long.

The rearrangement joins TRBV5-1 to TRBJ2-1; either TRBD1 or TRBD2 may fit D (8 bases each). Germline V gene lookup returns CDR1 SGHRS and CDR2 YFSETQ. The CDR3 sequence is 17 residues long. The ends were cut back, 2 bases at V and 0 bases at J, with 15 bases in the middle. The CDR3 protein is CASSFWTGTSSYNEQFF. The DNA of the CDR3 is TGCGCCAGCAGCTTCTGGACAGGGACTAGCTCCTACAATGAGCAGTTCTTC.

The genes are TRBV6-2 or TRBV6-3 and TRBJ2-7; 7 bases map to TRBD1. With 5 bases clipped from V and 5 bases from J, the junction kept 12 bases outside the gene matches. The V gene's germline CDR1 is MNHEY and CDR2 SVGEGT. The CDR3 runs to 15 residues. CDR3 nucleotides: TGTGCCAGCAGTCTCGCCGCGTCCAGGGGGAACGAGCAGTACTTC. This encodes CASSLAASRGNEQYF.

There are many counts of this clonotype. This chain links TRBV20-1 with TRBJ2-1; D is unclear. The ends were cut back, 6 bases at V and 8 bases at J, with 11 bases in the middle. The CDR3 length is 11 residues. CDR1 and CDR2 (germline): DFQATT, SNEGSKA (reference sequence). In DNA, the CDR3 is TGCAGTGCAGGTCCCCCCTATGAGCAGTTCTTC. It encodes CSAGPPYEQFF.

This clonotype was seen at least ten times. DNA of the CDR3: TGTGCCAGCAGTTCCCACCGGGACAGCACAGATACGCAGTATTTT. The encoded protein is CASSSHRDSTDTQYF. The chain uses TRBV6-2 or TRBV6-3 and TRBJ2-3; D tentatively fits TRBD1 or TRBD2 (5 bases each). The CDR3 totals 15 residues. The germline V gene has CDR1 MNHEY and CDR2 SVGEGT. V lost 4 bases, J lost 0 bases, and 11 bases lay in between.

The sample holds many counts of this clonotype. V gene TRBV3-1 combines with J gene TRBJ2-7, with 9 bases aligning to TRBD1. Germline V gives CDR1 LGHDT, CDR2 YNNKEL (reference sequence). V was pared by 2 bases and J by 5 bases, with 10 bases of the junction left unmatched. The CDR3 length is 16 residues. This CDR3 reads CASSQYYRDRVHEQYF. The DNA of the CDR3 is TGTGCCAGCAGCCAATACTACCGGGACAGGGTCCACGAGCAGTACTTC.